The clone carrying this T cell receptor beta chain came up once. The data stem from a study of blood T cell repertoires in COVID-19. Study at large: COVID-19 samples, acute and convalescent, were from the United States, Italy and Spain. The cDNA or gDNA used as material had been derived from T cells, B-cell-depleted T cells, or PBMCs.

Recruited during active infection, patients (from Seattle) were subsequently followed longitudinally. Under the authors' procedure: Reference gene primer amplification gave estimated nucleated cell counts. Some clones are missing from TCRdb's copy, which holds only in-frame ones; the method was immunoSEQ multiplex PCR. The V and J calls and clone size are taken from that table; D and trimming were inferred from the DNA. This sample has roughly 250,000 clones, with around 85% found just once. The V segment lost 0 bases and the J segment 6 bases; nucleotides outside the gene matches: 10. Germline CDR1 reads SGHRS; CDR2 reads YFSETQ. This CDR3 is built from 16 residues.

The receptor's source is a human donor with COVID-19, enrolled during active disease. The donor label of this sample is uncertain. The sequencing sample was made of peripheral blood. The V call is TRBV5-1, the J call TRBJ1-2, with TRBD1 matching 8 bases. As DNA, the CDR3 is TGCGCCAGCAGCTTGGAACCGGACAGGGCAGGGGATGGCTACACCTTC. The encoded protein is CASSLEPDRAGDGYTF.